This T cell receptor (beta chain) was identified during a study of human T cells and chemical hapten exposure. In germline, CDR1 is SGHAT, CDR2 FQNNGV. The length of the CDR3 is 17 residues. V lost 8 bases, J lost 2 bases, and 15 bases stayed unmatched. MiXCR, applied by TCRdb to the RACE reads, yields one record per CDR3 protein. The profile shows roughly 120,000 distinct CDR3 sequences, 9.2% of them singletons. Time point specified: patch test 2, 6 weeks after DPC sensitization. Specified treatment: therapeutic diphenylcyclopropenone sensitization with weekly scalp DPC. The clonotype originates from a woman aged 40 to 55 with alopecia areata. Some clones in this sample may be carry-over from other donors' samples. The chain has TRBV11-2 and TRBJ2-3; 8 bases align to TRBD1. Sequences were derived from whole blood, sampled in connection with sensitization to the hapten diphenylcyclopropenone (DPC). This chain's CDR3 is CASSRTGSFYLTDTQYF. Written as DNA, the CDR3 is TGTGCCAGCTCCCGGACAGGGTCCTTCTATCTCACAGATACGCAGTATTTT. Full variable domain (remainder filled in from reference TRBV11-2 and TRBJ2-3): EAGVAQSPRYKIIEKRQSVAFWCNPISGHATLYWYQQILGQGPKLLIQFQNNGVVDDSQLPKDRFSAERLKGVDSTLKIQPAKLEDSAVYLCASSRTGSFYLTDTQYFGPGTRLTVL.